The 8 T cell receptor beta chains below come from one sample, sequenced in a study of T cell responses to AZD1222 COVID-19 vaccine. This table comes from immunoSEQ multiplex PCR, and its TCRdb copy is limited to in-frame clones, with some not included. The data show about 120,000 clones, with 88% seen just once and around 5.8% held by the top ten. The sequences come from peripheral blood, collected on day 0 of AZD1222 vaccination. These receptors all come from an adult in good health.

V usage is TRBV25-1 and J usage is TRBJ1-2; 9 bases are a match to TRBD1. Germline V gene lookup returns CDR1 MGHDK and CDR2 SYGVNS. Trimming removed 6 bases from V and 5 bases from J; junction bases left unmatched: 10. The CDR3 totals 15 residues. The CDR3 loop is CASSPLQGAGYGYTF. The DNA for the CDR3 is TGTGCCAGCAGCCCCCTACAGGGGGCCGGGTATGGCTACACCTTC.

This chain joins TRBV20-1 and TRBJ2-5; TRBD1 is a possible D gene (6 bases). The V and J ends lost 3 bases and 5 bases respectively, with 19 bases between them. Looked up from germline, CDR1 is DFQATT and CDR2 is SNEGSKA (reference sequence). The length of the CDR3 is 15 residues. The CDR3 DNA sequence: TGCAGTGCTAGTGTTCAAGGGGGATACGGCGAGACCCAGTACTTC. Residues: CSASVQGGYGETQYF.

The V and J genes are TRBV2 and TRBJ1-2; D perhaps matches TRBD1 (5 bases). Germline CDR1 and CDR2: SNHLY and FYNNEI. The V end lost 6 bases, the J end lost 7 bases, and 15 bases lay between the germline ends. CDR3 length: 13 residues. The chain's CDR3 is CASSPPQGFGYTF. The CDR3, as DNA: TGTGCCAGCAGCCCCCCCCAGGGTTTTGGCTACACCTTC. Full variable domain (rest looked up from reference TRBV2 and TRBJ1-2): EPEVTQTPSHQVTQMGQEVILRCVPISNHLYFYWYRQILGQKVEFLVSFYNNEISEKSEIFDDQFSVERPDGSNFTLKIRSTKLEDSAMYFCASSPPQGFGYTFGSGTRLTVV.

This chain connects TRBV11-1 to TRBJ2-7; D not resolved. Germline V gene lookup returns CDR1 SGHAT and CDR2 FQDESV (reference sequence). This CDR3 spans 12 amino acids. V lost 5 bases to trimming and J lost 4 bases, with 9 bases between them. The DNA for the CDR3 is TGTGCCAGCAGCCTGTTTGGGTACGAGCAGTACTTC. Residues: CASSLFGYEQYF.

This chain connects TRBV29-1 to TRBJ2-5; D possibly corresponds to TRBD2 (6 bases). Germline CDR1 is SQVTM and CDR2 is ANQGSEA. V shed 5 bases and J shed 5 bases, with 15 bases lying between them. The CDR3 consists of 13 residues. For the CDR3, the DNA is TGCAGCGTTTCCGGGAGTCGCCAGGAGACCCAGTACTTC. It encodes CSVSGSRQETQYF.

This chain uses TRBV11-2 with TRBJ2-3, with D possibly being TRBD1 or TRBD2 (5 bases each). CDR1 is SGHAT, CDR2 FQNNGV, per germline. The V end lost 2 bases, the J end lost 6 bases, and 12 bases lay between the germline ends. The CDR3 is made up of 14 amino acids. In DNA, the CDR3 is TGTGCCAGCAGCTTAATGGGGGTGGGGGATACGCAGTATTTT. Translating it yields CASSLMGVGDTQYF.

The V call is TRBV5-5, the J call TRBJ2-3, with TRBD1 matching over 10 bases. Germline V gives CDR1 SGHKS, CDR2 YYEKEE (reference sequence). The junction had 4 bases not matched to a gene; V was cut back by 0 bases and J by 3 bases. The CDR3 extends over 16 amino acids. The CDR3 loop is CASSLGGTGATDTQYF. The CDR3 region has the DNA TGTGCCAGCAGCTTGGGTGGGACAGGGGCGACAGATACGCAGTATTTT.

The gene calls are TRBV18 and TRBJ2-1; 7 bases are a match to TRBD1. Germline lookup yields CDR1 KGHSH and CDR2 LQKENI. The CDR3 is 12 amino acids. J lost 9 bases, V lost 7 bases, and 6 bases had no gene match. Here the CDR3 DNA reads TGTGCCAGCTGGTACAGGGGAAGTGAGCAGTTCTTC. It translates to CASWYRGSEQFF.